This TCR beta chain emerged from a study of blood T cell repertoires in COVID-19. Overall study: Both acute and convalescent COVID-19 samples were obtained from the United States, Italy and Spain. Nucleic acid was either cDNA or gDNA, and it came from T cells, B-cell-depleted T cells, or PBMCs.

Losses at the gene ends were 5 bases for V and 1 base for J; bases not matched to a gene: 6. Germline V lookup: CDR1 MNHEY, CDR2 SMNVEV (reference sequence). CDR3 size: 15 residues. As originally analysed: How many nucleated cells were present was estimated from reference gene primer amplification. Produced via immunoSEQ multiplex PCR; TCRdb's table is partial and in-frame only. V, J and clone size derive from that table, while D and trimming were established from the DNA sequence. Of over 65,000 clones in the sample, approximately 80% were seen once. This chain links TRBV27 with TRBJ2-7; 9 bases agree with TRBD2. Sequenced material: peripheral blood. This TCR was recovered from a man aged 80 or over with active COVID-19. DNA for the CDR3: TGTGCCAGCAGTCCGAATAGCGGGGGATCCTACGAGCAGTACTTC. It translates to CASSPNSGGSYEQYF.